The rows below give T cell receptor beta chains drawn from one sample of a study of blood T cell repertoires in COVID-19. The assay was immunoSEQ multiplex PCR, and TCRdb's table has in-frame clones only and misses some. The repertoire consists of 200,000 or so clones, with approximately 81% occurring once and the leading ten covering roughly a tenth. Sequencing was performed on peripheral blood. The origin of the receptors is a woman aged 80 or older with COVID-19, enrolled during active disease. The CDR3 runs from the conserved cysteine through the conserved F or W. The order of the fields is V gene, D gene, J gene, clone size, CDR3 DNA, CDR3 protein. D genes are given only for firm matches. Clone sizes are given selectively: once, few, many, or a class where the clone is expanded.

V gene: TRBV4-2; D gene: -; J gene: TRBJ2-3; clone size: -; CDR3 DNA: TGTGCCAGCAGCCAGGGGGAGGGGGGCCCTCCATCAGATACGCAGTATTTT; CDR3 protein: CASSQGEGGPPSDTQYF
V gene: TRBV7-9; D gene: -; J gene: TRBJ1-4; clone size: -; CDR3 DNA: TGTGCCAGCAGCCTAGGACAGACAACTAATGAAAAACTGTTTTTT; CDR3 protein: CASSLGQTTNEKLFF
V gene: TRBV7-9; D gene: TRBD1; J gene: TRBJ1-5; clone size: -; CDR3 DNA: TGTGCCAGCAGCTTAGCTCTGGGACAGGTGAATCAGCCCCAGCATTTT; CDR3 protein: CASSLALGQVNQPQHF
V gene: TRBV7-3; D gene: -; J gene: TRBJ1-1; clone size: -; CDR3 DNA: TGTGCCAGCAGTCGACAGATGAACACTGAAGCTTTCTTT; CDR3 protein: CASSRQMNTEAFF
V gene: TRBV15; D gene: -; J gene: TRBJ1-2; clone size: -; CDR3 DNA: TGTGCCACCAGCAGAGATCGGGTTTCCCCCCGTGGCTACACCTTC; CDR3 protein: CATSRDRVSPRGYTF
V gene: TRBV12-3/TRBV12-4; D gene: -; J gene: TRBJ1-1; clone size: -; CDR3 DNA: TGTGCCAGCAGTCTCTCGGACTGGGCGGCTTTCTTT; CDR3 protein: CASSLSDWAAFF
V gene: TRBV18; D gene: -; J gene: TRBJ1-5; clone size: -; CDR3 DNA: TGTGCCAGCTCACCTCACCCAGATCAGCCCCAGCATTTT; CDR3 protein: CASSPHPDQPQHF
V gene: TRBV5-5; D gene: -; J gene: TRBJ1-1; clone size: -; CDR3 DNA: TGTGCCAGCAGCTTGACGTTCGGGGGATTGACTGAAGCTTTCTTT; CDR3 protein: CASSLTFGGLTEAFF
V gene: TRBV6-1; D gene: -; J gene: TRBJ2-3; clone size: -; CDR3 DNA: TGTGCCAGCAGTGAAGCGAGACAGACAGATACGCAGTATTTT; CDR3 protein: CASSEARQTDTQYF
V gene: TRBV19; D gene: -; J gene: TRBJ2-3; clone size: -; CDR3 DNA: TGTGCCAGTACAAGCCTGGGGGGGCCGGGTACAGATACGCAGTATTTT; CDR3 protein: CASTSLGGPGTDTQYF
V gene: TRBV7-6; D gene: -; J gene: TRBJ2-7; clone size: -; CDR3 DNA: TGTGCCAGCAGCTTTATCAGGAACGAGCAGTACTTC; CDR3 protein: CASSFIRNEQYF
V gene: TRBV6-5; D gene: -; J gene: TRBJ1-6; clone size: -; CDR3 DNA: TGTGCCAGCAGTTACCAGGGAACGGGTAATTCACCCCTCCACTTT; CDR3 protein: CASSYQGTGNSPLHF
V gene: TRBV18; D gene: -; J gene: TRBJ2-7; clone size: -; CDR3 DNA: TGTGCCAGCTCCCAGGGCGACTCTCCCTCCTACGAGCAGTACTTC; CDR3 protein: CASSQGDSPSYEQYF
V gene: TRBV27; D gene: -; J gene: TRBJ2-2; clone size: -; CDR3 DNA: TGTGCCAGCAGTTTAATAGCCGGGGAGCTGTTTTTT; CDR3 protein: CASSLIAGELFF
V gene: TRBV10-3; D gene: TRBD1; J gene: TRBJ1-2; clone size: -; CDR3 DNA: TGTGTCACATCTAGGGGACAGGACCTCAGTGGCTACACCTTC; CDR3 protein: CVTSRGQDLSGYTF
V gene: TRBV2; D gene: -; J gene: TRBJ2-3; clone size: once; CDR3 DNA: TGTGCCAGCAAAAAGAGGGAAGGTTCAGATACGCAGTATTTT; CDR3 protein: CASKKREGSDTQYF
V gene: TRBV6-2/TRBV6-3; D gene: TRBD1; J gene: TRBJ2-7; clone size: -; CDR3 DNA: TGTGCCAGCAGTTTCGCGACAGGGGCGGACGAGCAGTACTTC; CDR3 protein: CASSFATGADEQYF
V gene: TRBV18; D gene: -; J gene: TRBJ2-5; clone size: -; CDR3 DNA: TGTGCCAGCTCACCGTTGACGCGGGGAGAGACCCAGTACTTC; CDR3 protein: CASSPLTRGETQYF
V gene: TRBV11-2; D gene: TRBD2; J gene: TRBJ2-7; clone size: -; CDR3 DNA: TGTGCCAGCAGTTCGGGAGGGGCGGACGAGCAGTACTTC; CDR3 protein: CASSSGGADEQYF
V gene: TRBV30; D gene: TRBD1; J gene: TRBJ1-2; clone size: -; CDR3 DNA: TGTGCCTGGAGCACACAGGGGGCCGGTGGCTACACCTTC; CDR3 protein: CAWSTQGAGGYTF
V gene: TRBV20-1; D gene: TRBD2; J gene: TRBJ2-1; clone size: -; CDR3 DNA: TGCAGTGCTAGTGTGGCGGGGGGGTACAATGAGCAGTTCTTC; CDR3 protein: CSASVAGGYNEQFF
V gene: TRBV5-1; D gene: TRBD1; J gene: TRBJ1-2; clone size: -; CDR3 DNA: TGCGCCAGCAGCCAGCGGACAGGGGGCGCCGGTGGCTACACCTTC; CDR3 protein: CASSQRTGGAGGYTF
V gene: TRBV5-1; D gene: TRBD2; J gene: TRBJ2-5; clone size: -; CDR3 DNA: TGCGCCAGCAGCTTAACCGGGAGGGGAGAAGAGACCCAGTACTTC; CDR3 protein: CASSLTGRGEETQYF
V gene: TRBV24-1; D gene: TRBD2; J gene: TRBJ2-3; clone size: -; CDR3 DNA: TGTGCCACCAGTGATTTTCAAGCGGGGGGGAACACAGATACGCAGTATTTT; CDR3 protein: CATSDFQAGGNTDTQYF
V gene: TRBV19; D gene: -; J gene: TRBJ2-7; clone size: -; CDR3 DNA: TGTGCCAGTAGTACGATTCCTTCGGTTGAGCAGTACTTC; CDR3 protein: CASSTIPSVEQYF
V gene: TRBV7-2; D gene: -; J gene: TRBJ1-1; clone size: few; CDR3 DNA: TGTGCCAGCAGCCTAGGACAGAACACTGAAGCTTTCTTT; CDR3 protein: CASSLGQNTEAFF
V gene: TRBV9; D gene: TRBD1; J gene: TRBJ1-2; clone size: -; CDR3 DNA: TGTGCCAGCAGCCTGGGGGGGACAGGGGGCGGCACGCGTGGCTACACCTTC; CDR3 protein: CASSLGGTGGGTRGYTF
V gene: TRBV30; D gene: TRBD1; J gene: TRBJ1-4; clone size: -; CDR3 DNA: TGTGCCTGGGCGTCCGGGACAGGGGGGGAAAAACTGTTTTTT; CDR3 protein: CAWASGTGGEKLFF
V gene: TRBV7-9; D gene: TRBD2; J gene: TRBJ2-3; clone size: -; CDR3 DNA: TGTGCCAGCAGCTTAGGACTAGCGGGGGGCTCTAGCACAGATACGCAGTATTTT; CDR3 protein: CASSLGLAGGSSTDTQYF
V gene: TRBV6-2/TRBV6-3; D gene: -; J gene: TRBJ1-6; clone size: -; CDR3 DNA: TGTGCCAGCAGTTCGGAACAGTATAATTCACCCCTCCACTTT; CDR3 protein: CASSSEQYNSPLHF
V gene: TRBV30; D gene: -; J gene: TRBJ2-5; clone size: once; CDR3 DNA: TGTGCCTGGAGTGCAGTAAAAGAGACCCAGTACTTC; CDR3 protein: CAWSAVKETQYF
V gene: TRBV6-1; D gene: -; J gene: TRBJ1-6; clone size: -; CDR3 DNA: TGTGCCATTGGACTATCGGATTCACCCCTCCACTTT; CDR3 protein: CAIGLSDSPLHF
V gene: TRBV5-1; D gene: TRBD1; J gene: TRBJ1-6; clone size: few; CDR3 DNA: TGCGCCAGCAGCTTGGGGAGTGGGCAGGGGGCACCCCTCCACTTT; CDR3 protein: CASSLGSGQGAPLHF
V gene: TRBV29-1; D gene: TRBD1; J gene: TRBJ2-3; clone size: -; CDR3 DNA: TGCAGCGTTGAATCGGACAGGGGGCTCACAGATACGCAGTATTTT; CDR3 protein: CSVESDRGLTDTQYF
V gene: TRBV7-2; D gene: -; J gene: TRBJ1-3; clone size: -; CDR3 DNA: TGTGCCAGCAGCTCCTTCCTCTTGTCCTCTGGAAACACCATATATTTT; CDR3 protein: CASSSFLLSSGNTIYF
V gene: TRBV11-2; D gene: TRBD2; J gene: TRBJ2-5; clone size: -; CDR3 DNA: TGTGCCAGCAGCCCAGGGACTAGCGGGGGGCCTTTCCAAGAGACCCAGTACTTC; CDR3 protein: CASSPGTSGGPFQETQYF
V gene: TRBV6-5; D gene: -; J gene: TRBJ1-6; clone size: -; CDR3 DNA: TGTGCCAGCAGGGGAGAAGGGCAGGGGTCACCCCTCCACTTT; CDR3 protein: CASRGEGQGSPLHF
V gene: TRBV3-1/TRBV3-2; D gene: TRBD1; J gene: TRBJ1-4; clone size: -; CDR3 DNA: TGTGCCAGCAGTTCAGGACAGGGGGGCGAAAAACTGTTTTTT; CDR3 protein: CASSSGQGGEKLFF
V gene: TRBV5-1; D gene: TRBD1; J gene: TRBJ1-2; clone size: once; CDR3 DNA: TGCGCCAGCAGCATCGGACAGGGCTCCTATGGCTACACCTTC; CDR3 protein: CASSIGQGSYGYTF
V gene: TRBV5-6; D gene: TRBD2; J gene: TRBJ2-1; clone size: -; CDR3 DNA: TGTGCCAGCAGCTTCAGGCCTAGCGGGGTGAATGAGCAGTTCTTC; CDR3 protein: CASSFRPSGVNEQFF
V gene: TRBV6-6; D gene: -; J gene: TRBJ1-1; clone size: -; CDR3 DNA: TGTGCCAGCAGTTACTGGACAGACACTGAAGCTTTCTTT; CDR3 protein: CASSYWTDTEAFF
V gene: TRBV7-2; D gene: TRBD1; J gene: TRBJ1-6; clone size: -; CDR3 DNA: TGTGCCAGCAGCTCAACAGGGGTTAGTTCACCCCTCCACTTT; CDR3 protein: CASSSTGVSSPLHF
V gene: TRBV5-1; D gene: TRBD1; J gene: TRBJ2-4; clone size: -; CDR3 DNA: TGCGCCAGCAGGCCCGGGACAGGGGCTCTAGCCAAAAACATTCAGTACTTC; CDR3 protein: CASRPGTGALAKNIQYF
V gene: TRBV6-2/TRBV6-3; D gene: TRBD1; J gene: TRBJ1-1; clone size: -; CDR3 DNA: TGTGCCAGCAGTACTTACCGACAGGGGGCCACAAACACTGAAGCTTTCTTT; CDR3 protein: CASSTYRQGATNTEAFF